The rows below give T cell receptor beta chains drawn from one sample of a study of beta chain features in type 1 diabetes. The method was immunoSEQ multiplex PCR; TCRdb's version includes in-frame clones alone and lacks a portion of them. The table has some 240,000 clones, roughly 16% seen once. The specimen was naive CD4+ T cells from blood. Receptors originate from a man younger than 45 with type 1 diabetes. Both conserved end residues are part of each CDR3. Each record gives: D gene, CDR3 length, clone size, V gene, J gene, CDR3 protein, CDR3 DNA. A D gene is named only where the DNA matches it firmly. Expanded clones get a size class; other rows say once, few or many, or leave the size out.

TRBD1	16	-	TRBV30	TRBJ1-1	CAWSVSRTGGGTEAFF	TGTGCCTGGAGTGTCTCCCGGACAGGGGGAGGGACTGAAGCTTTCTTT
TRBD1	13	-	TRBV14	TRBJ2-7	CASSSTGVYEQYF	TGTGCCAGCAGCAGTACAGGGGTCTACGAGCAGTACTTC
TRBD2	17	few	TRBV7-8	TRBJ2-1	CASSWVAMGLAGEGQFF	TGTGCCAGCAGCTGGGTAGCCATGGGACTAGCGGGAGAAGGGCAGTTCTTC
-	14	few	TRBV29-1	TRBJ2-1	CSVEIQGTYNEQFF	TGCAGCGTTGAGATACAGGGAACCTACAATGAGCAGTTCTTC
-	13	-	TRBV11-1	TRBJ2-2	CASSLGAAGELFF	TGTGCCAGCAGCTTAGGGGCAGCTGGGGAGCTGTTTTTT
-	14	few	TRBV18	TRBJ1-2	CASSLAAMNYGYTF	TGTGCCAGCTCCCTAGCAGCCATGAACTATGGCTACACCTTC
-	12	-	TRBV9	TRBJ1-3	CASSVSRNTIYF	TGTGCCAGCAGCGTGAGCAGAAACACCATATATTTT
-	13	-	TRBV29-1	TRBJ1-2	CSATGPQNYGYTF	TGCAGCGCAACGGGACCGCAAAACTATGGCTACACCTTC
-	15	-	TRBV27	TRBJ2-3	CASSTSTIRTDTQYF	TGTGCCAGCAGTACCTCTACCATACGCACAGATACGCAGTATTTT
-	11	-	TRBV5-1	TRBJ2-3	CASSIRDIPYF	TGCGCCAGCAGCATTCGGGACATCCCGTATTTT
-	15	-	TRBV29-1	TRBJ1-2	CSVGFRQSRHYGYTF	TGCAGCGTTGGATTTCGGCAGTCCCGGCACTATGGCTACACCTTC
-	14	few	TRBV10-3	TRBJ2-7	CAISLQGDAYEQYF	TGTGCCATCAGTTTACAGGGAGACGCCTACGAGCAGTACTTC
-	16	-	TRBV29-1	TRBJ2-5	CSVEVWSGRDMETQYF	TGCAGCGTTGAAGTGTGGAGCGGGCGAGATATGGAGACCCAGTACTTC
-	15	few	TRBV27	TRBJ2-1	CASSLKLGNYNEQFF	TGTGCCAGCAGCCTAAAGCTGGGTAATTACAATGAGCAGTTCTTC
TRBD2	16	-	TRBV23-1	TRBJ2-3	CASSQSSSGSTDTQYF	TGCGCCAGCAGTCAATCTTCTAGCGGGAGCACAGATACGCAGTATTTT
-	12	-	TRBV29-1	TRBJ1-3	CSVLSSGNTIYF	TGCAGCGTCCTAAGCTCTGGAAACACCATATATTTT
-	12	few	TRBV9	TRBJ2-3	CASSRDTDTQYF	TGTGCCAGTTCGCGGGACACAGATACGCAGTATTTT